The 5 T cell receptor beta chains in this list originate from one sample, sequenced in a study of response to subunit inactivated influenza vaccine. TCRdb passed the RT-PCR reads through MiXCR, listing each CDR3 protein once. In the table there are under 800,000 distinct CDR3 sequences, around 14% of which are singletons. The sample was PBMCs from blood, taken 14 to 15 days before vaccination. Every receptor here comes from a man in his fifties who received an inactivated influenza vaccine.

This clonotype was counted many times. The genes are TRBV5-1 and TRBJ1-4; D is ambiguous. Germline CDR1 reads SGHRS; CDR2 reads YFSETQ. Trimming left V 0 bases short and J 0 bases short, with 6 bases between. This CDR3 is 15 amino acids long. The CDR3 here is CASSLGGATNEKLFF. The CDR3 DNA follows: TGCGCCAGCAGCTTGGGGGGTGCAACTAATGAAAAACTGTTTTTT. The variable domain in full, completed from reference TRBV5-1 and TRBJ1-4, reads KAGVTQTPRYLIKTRGQQVTLSCSPISGHRSVSWYQQTPGQGLQFLFEYFSETQRNKGNFPGRFSGRQFSNSRSEMNVSTLELGDSALYLCASSLGGATNEKLFFGSGTQLSVL.

This chain links TRBV5-1 with TRBJ2-3, with TRBD1 as a possible D gene (6 bases). The V gene's germline CDR1 is SGHRS and CDR2 YFSETQ. This CDR3 is 15 amino acids long. Between the trimmed V and J ends, which lost 0 bases and 4 bases, there was a span of 12 bases. The CDR3 region has the DNA TGCGCCAGCAGCTTGGAACAGGGAATGGCAGATACGCAGTATTTT. This codes for CASSLEQGMADTQYF.

The gene calls are TRBV18 and TRBJ2-7; tentatively, D is TRBD2 (5 bases). Germline values: CDR1 KGHSH, CDR2 LQKENI. This CDR3 is built from 13 residues. V lost 0 bases, J lost 6 bases, and 9 bases lay in between. The CDR3 reads CASSPPAGPEQYF. The CDR3 DNA reads TGTGCCAGCTCACCACCGGCGGGCCCCGAGCAGTACTTC.

This clonotype was counted many times. The chain employs TRBV11-2 and TRBJ2-5; 8 bases match TRBD1. Germline V gene data show CDR1 as SGHAT and CDR2 as FQNNGV. The CDR3 has 15 residues. The V and J ends lost 4 bases and 0 bases, in that order; junction bases with no gene match: 4. CDR3 amino acids: CASSSGTGYQETQYF. In nucleotides, the CDR3 is TGTGCCAGCAGCTCCGGGACAGGCTACCAAGAGACCCAGTACTTC.

The CDR3 DNA follows: TGTGCCAGCAGTCGTAGGACTAGCGGGAGTGAGACCCAGTACTTC. Its protein product is CASSRRTSGSETQYF. The chain recombines TRBV6-1 with TRBJ2-5, with 13 bases aligning to TRBD2. In germline, CDR1 is MNHNS, CDR2 SASEGT. The CDR3 has 15 residues. V was pared by 5 bases and J by 5 bases, with 5 bases of the junction left unmatched.